These T cell receptor beta chains were read from a single sample in a study of naive and memory T cell subsets. TCRdb redid the calling of the UMI-ligation and nested PCR reads with MiXCR, one entry per CDR3 protein. The sample lists 130,000 to 150,000 distinct CDR3 sequences, 15% to 20% seen once, with about 0.14% in the top ten. The sample consisted of naive CD4+ T cells from blood. The receptors derive from a human donor in good health. Both conserved end residues are part of each CDR3.

>17|TRBJ2-2|TRBV21-1
CASSKLFRGRDTGELFF
>15|TRBJ2-7|TRBV7-2
CASSPGQGAFYEQYF
>18|TRBJ1-5|TRBV10-2
CASGGDDRGRAGNQPQHF
>14|TRBJ2-4|TRBV3-1
CASSQWAGSQDQYF
>13|TRBJ2-1|TRBV10-3
CAIKGSVDNEQFF
>14|TRBJ1-1|TRBV20-1
CSARNRGGNTEAFF
>15|TRBJ2-3|TRBV4-1
CASSSQEAGGDTQYF
>11|TRBJ2-1|TRBV28
CAIGGDNEQFF
>13|TRBJ2-2|TRBV10-1
CASSGSPPGELFF
>15|TRBJ2-1|TRBV15
CATSWGLAGKNEQFF
>12|TRBJ2-1|TRBV2
CASSDQDNEQFF
>15|TRBJ2-1|TRBV20-1
CSARDSSSSYNEQFF
>11|TRBJ2-7|TRBV12-3/TRBV12-4
CASSYAYEQYF
>16|TRBJ2-1|TRBV10-3
CASTPRERGRNNEQFF
>13|TRBJ2-7|TRBV5-1
CASSAEGWVEQYF
>18|TRBJ2-7|TRBV5-1
CASSLEAGFYNRVYEQYF
>14|TRBJ1-3|TRBV7-2
CASSSQGVRNTIYF
>13|TRBJ1-1|TRBV18
CASSRVRDTEAFF
>13|TRBJ2-7|TRBV2
CASRGQVKYEQYF
>16|TRBJ1-4|TRBV7-2
CASSLFGTGGNEKLFF
>14|TRBJ2-7|TRBV9
CASSVDSTSYEQYF
>12|TRBJ2-7|TRBV10-1
CASSEIGYEQYF
>15|TRBJ2-1|TRBV20-1
CTTDRTSGGWAEQFF
>14|TRBJ2-4|TRBV5-1
CASSLEGRERIQYF
>14|TRBJ1-1|TRBV5-4
CASSFLRGSTEAFF
>14|TRBJ2-5|TRBV12-3/TRBV12-4
CASSSGTSKETQYF